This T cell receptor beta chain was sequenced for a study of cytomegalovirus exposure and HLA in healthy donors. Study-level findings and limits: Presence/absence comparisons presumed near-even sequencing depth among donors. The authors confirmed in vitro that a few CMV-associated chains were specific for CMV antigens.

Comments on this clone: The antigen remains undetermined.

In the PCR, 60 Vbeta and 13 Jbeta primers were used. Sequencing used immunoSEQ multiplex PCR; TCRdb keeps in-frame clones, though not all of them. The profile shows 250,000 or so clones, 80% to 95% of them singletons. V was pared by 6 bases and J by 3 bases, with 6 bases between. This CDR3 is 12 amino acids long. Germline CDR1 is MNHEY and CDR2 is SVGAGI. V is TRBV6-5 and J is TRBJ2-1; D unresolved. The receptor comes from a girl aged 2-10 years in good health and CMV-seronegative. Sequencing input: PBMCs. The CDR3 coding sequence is TGTGCCAGCAGCCCAGACTACAATGAGCAGTTCTTC. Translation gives CASSPDYNEQFF.